Here is one TCR beta chain with its context. This sample was taken from a study of OX40 agonist ivuxolimab in advanced cancers. CDR1 is SGHAT, CDR2 FQNNGV, per germline. Between the trimmed V and J ends, which lost 5 bases and 6 bases, there was a span of 17 bases. This CDR3 is 15 amino acids long. The protocol was immunoSEQ multiplex PCR, while the TCRdb copy is restricted to in-frame clones and leaves out a portion. The sample has 72,000 or so clones, around 87% seen once. This sequence originates from an adult with an advanced solid tumor such as melanoma, head and neck, liver or kidney cancer. The chain employs TRBV11-2 and TRBJ2-1; D is tentatively TRBD1 or TRBD2 (5 bases each). The sequenced sample was CD4+ or CD8+ T cells sorted from blood, obtained in a trial of the OX40 agonist ivuxolimab. CDR3 DNA: TGTGCCAGCAGCCCCGGGACCATAACTTCCAATGAGCAGTTCTTC. Protein sequence: CASSPGTITSNEQFF.